A selection of T cell receptor beta chains follows, all from one sample in a study of T cells in Graves' hyperthyroidism and ophthalmopathy. TCRdb redid the calling of the multiplex PCR reads with MiXCR, one entry per CDR3 protein. This table has about 740,000 distinct CDR3 sequences, 14% appearing once. The sequencing sample was made of blood. These receptor sequences come from a woman aged 18-29 years with Graves' hyperthyroidism. CDR3s include the opening cysteine and the closing phenylalanine or tryptophan. Each record gives: clone size, D gene, V gene, J gene, CDR3 protein, CDR3 DNA. D genes are given only for firm matches. Clone size is shown for a subset of rows, as once, few, many or a class of expanded clone.

few	TRBD2	TRBV24-1	TRBJ2-1	CATSGLATYNEQFF	TGTGCCACCAGCGGACTAGCGACCTACAATGAGCAGTTCTTC
many	.	TRBV5-1	TRBJ2-7	CASSLGPGGSYEQYF	TGCGCCAGCAGCTTGGGTCCTGGCGGTTCCTACGAGCAGTACTTC
few	.	TRBV4-1	TRBJ2-6	CASSQGLSGANVLTF	TGCGCCAGCAGCCAAGGGCTCTCTGGGGCCAACGTCCTGACTTTC
few	.	TRBV29-1	TRBJ1-2	CSVVSGTSDYGYTF	TGCAGCGTTGTGAGCGGGACCTCTGACTATGGCTACACCTTC
many	.	TRBV11-2	TRBJ1-1	CASSLVGFGNTEAFF	TGTGCCAGCAGCCTGGTGGGATTTGGGAACACTGAAGCTTTCTTT
.	.	TRBV5-5	TRBJ2-5	CASSLYWDGNPNRETQYF	TGTGCCAGCAGCTTGTATTGGGACGGCAACCCCAATAGGGAGACCCAGTACTTC
many	TRBD2	TRBV20-1	TRBJ2-1	CSAHVLLAGANNEQFF	TGCAGTGCTCATGTCCTACTAGCGGGAGCAAACAATGAGCAGTTCTTC
many	.	TRBV2	TRBJ1-5	CASSDRAMSNQPQHF	TGTGCCAGCAGTGACAGGGCAATGAGCAATCAGCCCCAGCATTTT
many	.	TRBV19	TRBJ2-7	CASSTQYLPGPLRRSSYEQYF	TGTGCCAGTAGTACCCAATACCTCCCGGGCCCCCTCCGGCGGTCCTCCTACGAGCAGTACTTC
.	.	TRBV19	TRBJ1-1	CASSIGRRQSMNTEAFF	TGTGCCAGTAGTATAGGAAGACGACAGAGTATGAACACTGAAGCTTTCTTT
many	TRBD1	TRBV12-3/TRBV12-4	TRBJ2-7	CASSSDRGRLGEQYF	TGTGCCAGCAGTTCAGACAGGGGGCGATTGGGCGAGCAGTACTTC
few	.	TRBV6-5	TRBJ2-3	CASSYGAETSTDTQYF	TGTGCCAGCAGTTACGGGGCGGAGACTAGCACAGATACGCAGTATTTT
few	TRBD2	TRBV19	TRBJ2-3	CASGILGTSGTQYF	TGTGCCAGTGGCATACTGGGGACTAGCGGTACGCAGTATTTT
.	TRBD2	TRBV29-1	TRBJ2-1	CSVEGGGPYNEQFF	TGCAGCGTTGAAGGGGGGGGACCCTACAATGAGCAGTTCTTC
.	TRBD2	TRBV7-3	TRBJ2-3	CASSLMGGADTQYF	TGTGCCAGCAGCTTAATGGGGGGGGCAGATACGCAGTATTTT
once	.	TRBV20-1	TRBJ2-1	CSARDLLQAPGDEQFF	TGCAGTGCTAGAGATCTCCTACAGGCCCCCGGCGATGAGCAGTTCTTC
many	.	TRBV20-1	TRBJ1-1	CSARDYDRPNTEAFF	TGCAGTGCTAGGGACTACGACAGACCGAACACTGAAGCTTTCTTT
once	.	TRBV25-1	TRBJ2-3	CASSEYGADTQYF	TGTGCCAGCAGTGAATATGGGGCAGATACGCAGTATTTT
many	TRBD1	TRBV20-1	TRBJ1-2	CSARVDRGSYGYTF	TGCAGTGCTAGAGTGGACAGGGGGAGCTATGGCTACACCTTC
many	TRBD1	TRBV6-1	TRBJ2-2	CASSSPGQGMAGELFF	TGTGCCAGCAGTTCTCCGGGACAGGGAATGGCCGGGGAGCTGTTTTTT
.	.	TRBV19	TRBJ1-2	CASSIEAGAYGYTF	TGTGCCAGTAGTATCGAGGCAGGGGCCTATGGCTACACCTTC
.	TRBD2	TRBV4-1	TRBJ2-1	CASSQGRLAGPINNEQFF	TGCGCCAGCAGCCAAGGGAGACTAGCGGGACCGATCAACAATGAGCAGTTCTTC
few	TRBD2	TRBV9	TRBJ2-1	CASSVGSGSPSPYNEQFF	TGTGCCAGCAGCGTTGGCAGCGGGAGCCCATCCCCCTACAATGAGCAGTTCTTC
few	TRBD2	TRBV12-3/TRBV12-4	TRBJ2-3	CASSPAGGPGDTQYF	TGTGCCAGCAGCCCAGCGGGAGGGCCTGGAGATACGCAGTATTTT